The present T cell receptor (beta chain) was sequenced within a study of blood T cell repertoires in COVID-19 (dated by TCRdb to 2020 to 2021). At the level of the whole study: Samples from collaborators originated in the United States, Italy and Spain and spanned both the acute and convalescent phases of COVID-19. The material from the prospective study consisted of cDNA or gDNA derived from T cells, B-cell-depleted T cells, or PBMCs. The samples were drawn from the first 160 participants of the ongoing ImmuneRACE study and from 1,200 or so subjects provided by 6 global collaborators. Nearly every sample came with metadata listing a de-identified subject ID, COVID-19 status, age in years and sex. Where available, HLA class I and class II types were obtained from metadata supplied by the sample provider rather than from assay-based typing. A freely available public database, intended as a resource for researchers studying the immune response to SARS-CoV-2, is where the repertoires were released. The dataset comprised deeply sampled blood TCRbeta repertoires from subjects exposed to, actively infected with, or recovered from COVID-19. The full study reports these points: The quantity of clinical and demographic metadata differed by source and by participant and was supplied without curation.

With respect to this clone: The clone's antigen remains unknown. There are no base qualities to consult, and no much larger clone falls within one base.

Relative to germline, V is 1 base shorter and J is 4 bases shorter, with 9 bases between their ends. The germline V gene yields SGHTS for CDR1 and YDEGEE for CDR2. Spanning cysteine to phenylalanine, the CDR3 consists of 13 amino acids. CDR3 DNA is the only sequence kept; it has 39 bases, read in frame from the first base. TCRbeta CDR3 regions were amplified from genomic DNA using the immunoSEQ Assay, a bias-controlled multiplex PCR. The original pipeline was this. The number of nucleated cells in each sample was estimated from the amplification of reference gene primers within the assay. Sequence reads were collapsed and filtered to measure the absolute abundance of every unique TCRbeta CDR3 rearrangement. For each sample, productive Simpson clonality was calculated as the square root of Simpson's diversity index over productive rearrangements. TCRdb provides this immuneACCESS table in a form limited to in-frame rearrangements. Some clones are lacking; in checked studies, under half of them reflect an unresolved V gene, and why the rest are absent is not known. V and J calls and clone size are those listed in that table; D and trimming were worked out from the DNA. The sample table contains about 190,000 clones; only one count was recorded for 75% to 90% of them. The ten largest clonotypes hold about 1% of the sample.

Each collaborating institution followed its own protocols to collect whole blood in K2EDTA tubes. For TCRbeta analysis, collaborator samples were shipped as frozen whole blood, as isolated PBMCs, or as DNA extracted from either sample type. This sequence originates from a young man with acute or convalescent COVID-19. The rearranged segments are TRBV5-8 and TRBJ2-7; no confident D gene assignment can be made. The sequenced sample was peripheral blood. The DNA sequence reads TGTGCCAGCAGCTTGCTCCGCAGGTACGAGCAGTACTTC. It specifies CASSLLRRYEQYF.